This record concerns one T cell receptor beta chain sequence. Its cognate antigen is unknown. This entry is derived from a study of cytomegalovirus exposure and HLA in healthy donors. Researchers ran the PCR with 60 Vbeta and 13 Jbeta primers. TCRdb's table, derived via immunoSEQ multiplex PCR, lists solely in-frame clones and lacks some. This sample's table has about 35,000 clones. Study conclusions and caveats: Reported performance of the classifier showed diagnosis of cytomegalovirus status with high specificity and sensitivity. Presence/absence results assume similar sequencing depth per donor, which may not hold.

Everyone who donated was a healthy bone marrow donor. The CDR3 has 17 amino acids. Germline V gene sequence: CDR1 GTSNPN, CDR2 SVGIG (reference sequence). V lost 0 bases, J lost 3 bases, and 8 bases stayed unmatched. This clonotype originated in a man aged 35 to 55 in good health and CMV-seronegative. Sequenced input: PBMCs. The J gene is TRBJ2-6, the V gene TRBV30, with TRBD2 matching over 7 bases. Written as DNA, the CDR3 is TGTGCCTGGAGTGTGAGCGGGGCCTCCCGTGGGGCCAACGTCCTGACTTTC. Residues: CAWSVSGASRGANVLTF.